This note documents a single T cell receptor beta chain sequence. This sample is part of a study of T cell changes during pregnancy in multiple sclerosis. CDR1 and CDR2 from the germline V gene are MDHEN and SYDVKM. V lost 7 bases and J 7 bases, leaving 13 bases between the germline ends. The CDR3 is 12 amino acids. TCRdb keeps only in-frame clones here, not all; method: immunoSEQ multiplex PCR. The data show over 70,000 clones, almost 95% seen once. Specimen: peripheral blood, collected in the third trimester of pregnancy. The receptor comes from a female donor in good health, enrolled as a control in a pregnancy study. The genes are TRBV28 and TRBJ1-2; D perhaps matches TRBD1 (6 bases). CDR3 region: CASIRGGVGYTF. The CDR3 coding sequence is TGTGCCAGCATCCGGGGGGGCGTTGGCTACACCTTC.